This paragraph covers one T cell receptor (beta chain) sequence. Measured with immunoSEQ multiplex PCR; TCRdb has only the in-frame clones, and not every one. The sample has 40,000 to 65,000 clones; almost 95% are singletons. These data originate in a study of T cell changes during pregnancy in multiple sclerosis. This CDR3 spans 15 amino acids. The trim removed 5 bases at V and 1 base at J, leaving 4 bases unmatched. Germline values: CDR1 MNHNY, CDR2 SVGAGI (reference sequence). The V gene is TRBV6-6, the J gene TRBJ1-4; 7 bases agree with TRBD1. This clonotype originated in a female donor with multiple sclerosis, enrolled in a pregnancy study. Sample: CD4+ T cells from peripheral blood mononuclear cells, taken in the third trimester of pregnancy. CDR3: CASSLNRGTNEKLFF. CDR3 coding DNA: TGTGCCAGCAGTCTAAACAGGGGAACTAATGAAAAACTGTTTTTT.